Included here is one T cell receptor (beta chain) sequence, with context. The data stem from a study of CD8 T cells in Susac syndrome. Across the study: At the time their blood was drawn, patients with Susac syndrome were either therapy-naive, on corticosteroids (with some of them also receiving intravenous immunoglobulin), or on intravenous immunoglobulin alone.

RNA in amounts of roughly 0.5 to 1 ug was reverse transcribed with random hexamers. TCRdb used MiXCR to reprocess the immunoSEQ multiplex PCR reads, holding one entry per CDR3 protein. Of under 200,000 distinct CDR3 sequences listed, roughly 94% are singletons. Sequencing of TCR beta drew on CD8+ and CD4+ T cells from blood. V was cut by 2 bases and J by 10 bases, with 15 bases left in between. The CDR3 runs 14 residues. Germline loops: CDR1 MGHRA, CDR2 YSYEKL. V gene TRBV4-1 combines with J gene TRBJ2-1; TRBD1 or TRBD2 may be the D gene (5 bases each). This TCR was recovered from a human donor with Susac syndrome. Source material: CD4+ T cells from PBMCs. The CDR3 region is CASSQRGIGTEQFF. The CDR3 DNA reads TGCGCCAGCAGCCAACGGGGTATTGGGACGGAGCAGTTCTTC.